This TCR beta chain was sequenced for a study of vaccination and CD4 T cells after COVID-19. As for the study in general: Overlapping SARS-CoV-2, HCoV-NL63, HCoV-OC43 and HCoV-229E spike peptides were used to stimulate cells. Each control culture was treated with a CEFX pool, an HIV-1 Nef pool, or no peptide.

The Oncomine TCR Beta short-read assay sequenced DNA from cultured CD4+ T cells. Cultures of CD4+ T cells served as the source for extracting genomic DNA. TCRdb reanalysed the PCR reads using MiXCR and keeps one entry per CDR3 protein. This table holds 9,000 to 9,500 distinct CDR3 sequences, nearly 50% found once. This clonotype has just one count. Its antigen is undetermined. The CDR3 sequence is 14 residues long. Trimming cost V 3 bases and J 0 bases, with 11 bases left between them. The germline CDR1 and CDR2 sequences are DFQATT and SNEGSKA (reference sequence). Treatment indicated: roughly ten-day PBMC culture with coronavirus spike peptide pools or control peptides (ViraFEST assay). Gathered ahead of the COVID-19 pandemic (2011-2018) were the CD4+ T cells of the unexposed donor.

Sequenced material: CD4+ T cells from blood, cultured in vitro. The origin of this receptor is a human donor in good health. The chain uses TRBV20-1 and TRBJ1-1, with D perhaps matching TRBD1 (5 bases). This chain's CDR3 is CSASLGGLNTEAFF. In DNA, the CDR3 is TGCAGTGCTAGCTTGGGGGGATTGAACACTGAAGCTTTCTTT.